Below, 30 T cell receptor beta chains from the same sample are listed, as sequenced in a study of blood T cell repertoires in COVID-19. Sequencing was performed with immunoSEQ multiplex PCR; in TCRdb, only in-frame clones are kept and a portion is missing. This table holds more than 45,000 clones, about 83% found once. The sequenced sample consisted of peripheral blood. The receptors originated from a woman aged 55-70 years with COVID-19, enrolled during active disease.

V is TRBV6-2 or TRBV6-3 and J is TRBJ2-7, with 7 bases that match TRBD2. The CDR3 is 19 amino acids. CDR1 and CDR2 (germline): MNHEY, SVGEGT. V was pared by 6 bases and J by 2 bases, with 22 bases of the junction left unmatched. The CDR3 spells CASSRRAAGRLNYAYEQYF. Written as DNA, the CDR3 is TGTGCCAGCAGCCGGCGGGCAGCGGGACGACTAAATTATGCCTACGAGCAGTACTTC.

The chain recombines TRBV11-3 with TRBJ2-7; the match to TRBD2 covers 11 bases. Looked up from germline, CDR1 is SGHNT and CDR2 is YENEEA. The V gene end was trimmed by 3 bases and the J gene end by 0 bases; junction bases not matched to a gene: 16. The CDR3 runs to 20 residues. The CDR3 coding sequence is TGTGCCAGCAGCTTCGAAAGAGGCGGGACTAGCGGAGTAAACTCCTACGAGCAGTACTTC. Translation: CASSFERGGTSGVNSYEQYF. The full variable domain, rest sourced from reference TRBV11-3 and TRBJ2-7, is EAGVVQSPRYKIIEKKQPVAFWCNPISGHNTLYWYLQNLGQGPELLIRYENEEAVDDSQLPKDRFSAERLKGVDSTLKIQPAELGDSAVYLCASSFERGGTSGVNSYEQYFGPGTRLTVT.

The CDR3 region has the DNA TGTGCCAGCAGCTTCCTAATCGGGACTATTTACGAGCAGTACTTC. Translation gives CASSFLIGTIYEQYF. The rearrangement links TRBV11-2 to TRBJ2-7, with 7 bases lining up with TRBD2. Germline V lookup: CDR1 SGHAT, CDR2 FQNNGV. The CDR3 totals 15 residues. The junction had 9 bases not matched to a gene; V was cut back by 3 bases and J by 4 bases.

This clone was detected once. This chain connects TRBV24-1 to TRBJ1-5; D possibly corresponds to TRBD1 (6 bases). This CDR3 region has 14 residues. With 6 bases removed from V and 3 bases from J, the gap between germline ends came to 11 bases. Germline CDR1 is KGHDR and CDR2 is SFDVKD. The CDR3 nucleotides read TGTGCCACCAGTATGGCAGGGGTCAATCAGCCCCAGCATTTT. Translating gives CATSMAGVNQPQHF.

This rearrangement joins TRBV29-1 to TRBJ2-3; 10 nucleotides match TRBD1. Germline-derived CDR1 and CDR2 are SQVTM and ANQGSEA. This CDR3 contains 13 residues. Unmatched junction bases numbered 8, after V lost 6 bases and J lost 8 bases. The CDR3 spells CSVPGTGVGTQYF. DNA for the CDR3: TGCAGCGTCCCCGGGACAGGGGTTGGTACGCAGTATTTT.

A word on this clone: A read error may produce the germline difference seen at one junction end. The CDR3 protein is CSAEGQAQQTQYF. The CDR3 coding sequence is TGCAGCGCCGAGGGACAGGCCCAACAGACCCAGTACTTC. The chain joins TRBV29-1 to TRBJ2-5; 8 bases map to TRBD1. The V gene's germline CDR1 is SQVTM and CDR2 ANQGSEA. The CDR3 runs 13 residues. The whole variable domain, remainder taken from reference TRBV29-1 and TRBJ2-5, is SAVISQKPSRDICQRGTSLTIQCQVDSQVTMMFWYRQQPGQSLTLIATANQGSEATYESGFVIDKFPISRPNLTFSTLTVSNMSPEDSSIYLCSAEGQAQQTQYFGPGTRLLVL.

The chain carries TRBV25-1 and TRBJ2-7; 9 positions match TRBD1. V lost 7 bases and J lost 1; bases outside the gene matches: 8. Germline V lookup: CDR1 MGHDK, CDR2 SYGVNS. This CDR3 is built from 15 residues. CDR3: CASIPTGGDSYEQYF. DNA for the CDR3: TGTGCCAGCATTCCTACAGGGGGCGATTCCTACGAGCAGTACTTC.

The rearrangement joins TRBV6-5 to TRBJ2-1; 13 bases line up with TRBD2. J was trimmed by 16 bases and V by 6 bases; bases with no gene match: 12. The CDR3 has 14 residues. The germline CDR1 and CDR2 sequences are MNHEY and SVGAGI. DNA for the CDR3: TGTGCCAGCAGGGCCCCGGGGACTAGCGGGACGAATTTCTTC. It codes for CASRAPGTSGTNFF.

The CDR3 here is CAWSGGASNEQFF. The CDR3 DNA reads as TGTGCCTGGAGTGGCGGGGCCTCTAATGAGCAGTTCTTC. The genes are TRBV30 and TRBJ2-1; D possibly corresponds to TRBD2 (6 bases). The length of the CDR3 is 13 residues. The V gene lost 1 base and the J gene lost 7 bases, with 11 bases spanning the gap. Germline lookup yields CDR1 GTSNPN and CDR2 SVGIG (reference sequence).

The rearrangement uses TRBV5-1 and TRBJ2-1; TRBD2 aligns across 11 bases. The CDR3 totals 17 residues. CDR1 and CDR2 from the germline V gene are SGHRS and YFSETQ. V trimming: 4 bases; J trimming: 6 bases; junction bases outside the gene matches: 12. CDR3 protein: CASSKETSGMGSNEQFF. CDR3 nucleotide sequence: TGCGCCAGCAGCAAAGAGACTAGCGGGATGGGAAGCAATGAGCAGTTCTTC.

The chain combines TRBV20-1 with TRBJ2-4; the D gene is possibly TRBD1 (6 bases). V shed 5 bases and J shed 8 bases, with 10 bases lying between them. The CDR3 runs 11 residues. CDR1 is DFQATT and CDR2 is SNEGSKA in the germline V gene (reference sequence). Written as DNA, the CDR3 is TGCAGTGCTGCAGAGGGGGACATTCAGTACTTC. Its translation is CSAAEGDIQYF.

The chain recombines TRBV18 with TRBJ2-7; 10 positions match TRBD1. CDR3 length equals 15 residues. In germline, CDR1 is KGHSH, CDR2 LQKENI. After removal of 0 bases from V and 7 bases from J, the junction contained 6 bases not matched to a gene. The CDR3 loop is CASSPPGDRGLEQYF. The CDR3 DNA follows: TGTGCCAGCTCACCACCGGGAGACAGGGGGCTGGAGCAGTACTTC. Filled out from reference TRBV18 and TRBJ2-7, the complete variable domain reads NAGVMQNPRHLVRRRGQEARLRCSPMKGHSHVYWYRQLPEEGLKFMVYLQKENIIDESGMPKERFSAEFPKEGPSILRIQQVVRGDSAAYFCASSPPGDRGLEQYFGPGTRLTVT.

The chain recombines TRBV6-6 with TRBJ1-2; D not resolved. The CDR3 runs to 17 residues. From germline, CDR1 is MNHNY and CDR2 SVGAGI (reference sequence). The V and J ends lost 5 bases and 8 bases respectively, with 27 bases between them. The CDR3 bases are TGTGCCAGCAGTCAGTTCGACCCCGCACAGTTCGCTCGGGGCTACACCTTC. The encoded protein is CASSQFDPAQFARGYTF.

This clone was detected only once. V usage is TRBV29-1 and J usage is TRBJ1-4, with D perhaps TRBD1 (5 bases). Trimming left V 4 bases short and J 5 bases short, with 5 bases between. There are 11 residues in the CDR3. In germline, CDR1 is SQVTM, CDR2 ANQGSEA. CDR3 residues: CSVAGNEKLFF. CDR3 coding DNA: TGCAGCGTTGCAGGGAATGAAAAACTGTTTTTT.

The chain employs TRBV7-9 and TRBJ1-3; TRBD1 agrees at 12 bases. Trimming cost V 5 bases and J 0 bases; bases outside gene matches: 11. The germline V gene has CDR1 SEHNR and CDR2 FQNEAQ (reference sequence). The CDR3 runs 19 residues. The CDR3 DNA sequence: TGTGCCAGCAGCAAACCCTCCGGGACAGGGGGCTACTCTGGAAACACCATATATTTT. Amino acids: CASSKPSGTGGYSGNTIYF.

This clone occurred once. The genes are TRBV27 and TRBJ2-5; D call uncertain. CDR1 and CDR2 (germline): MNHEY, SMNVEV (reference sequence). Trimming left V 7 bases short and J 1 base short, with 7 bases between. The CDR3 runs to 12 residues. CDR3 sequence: CASINGQETQYF. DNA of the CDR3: TGTGCCAGCATCAACGGCCAAGAGACCCAGTACTTC.

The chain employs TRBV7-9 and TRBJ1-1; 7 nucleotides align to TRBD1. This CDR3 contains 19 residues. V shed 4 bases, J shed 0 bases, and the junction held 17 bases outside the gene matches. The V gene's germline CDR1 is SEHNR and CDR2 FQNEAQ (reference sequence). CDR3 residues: CASSSPRDRPGGMNTEAFF. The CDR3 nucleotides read TGTGCCAGCAGCTCACCCCGAGACCGGCCAGGGGGAATGAACACTGAAGCTTTCTTT. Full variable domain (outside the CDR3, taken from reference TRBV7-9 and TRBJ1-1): DTGVSQNPRHKITKRGQNVTFRCDPISEHNRLYWYRQTLGQGPEFLTYFQNEAQLEKSRLLSDRFSAERPKGSFSTLEIQRTEQGDSAMYLCASSSPRDRPGGMNTEAFFGQGTRLTVV.

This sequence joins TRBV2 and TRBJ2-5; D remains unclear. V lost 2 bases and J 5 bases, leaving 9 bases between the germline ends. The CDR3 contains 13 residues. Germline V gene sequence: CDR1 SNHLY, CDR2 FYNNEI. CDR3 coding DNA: TGTGCCAGCAGTGAAAGTTCACGGGAGACCCAGTACTTC. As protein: CASSESSRETQYF.

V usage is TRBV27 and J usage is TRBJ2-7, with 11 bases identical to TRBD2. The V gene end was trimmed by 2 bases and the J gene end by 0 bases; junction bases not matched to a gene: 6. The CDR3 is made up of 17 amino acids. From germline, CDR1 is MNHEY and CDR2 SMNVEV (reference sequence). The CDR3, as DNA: TGTGCCAGCAGTTTAAAGGGACTAGCGGCATTCTCCTACGAGCAGTACTTC. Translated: CASSLKGLAAFSYEQYF.

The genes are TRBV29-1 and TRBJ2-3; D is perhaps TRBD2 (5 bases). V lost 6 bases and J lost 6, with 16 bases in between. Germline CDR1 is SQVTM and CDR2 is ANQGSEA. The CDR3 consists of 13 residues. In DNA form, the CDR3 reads TGCAGCGTGCGGACTGACTCCAAGGATACGCAGTATTTT. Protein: CSVRTDSKDTQYF.

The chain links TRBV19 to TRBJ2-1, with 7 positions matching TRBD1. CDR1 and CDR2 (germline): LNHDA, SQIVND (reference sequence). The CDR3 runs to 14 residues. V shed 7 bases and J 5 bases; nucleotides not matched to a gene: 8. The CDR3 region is CASTTGQQNNEQFF. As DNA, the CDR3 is TGTGCCAGTACCACGGGACAGCAAAACAATGAGCAGTTCTTC.

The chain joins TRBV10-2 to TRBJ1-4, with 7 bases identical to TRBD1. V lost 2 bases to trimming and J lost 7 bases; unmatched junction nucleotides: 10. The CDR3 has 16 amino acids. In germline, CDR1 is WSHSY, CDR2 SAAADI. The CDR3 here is CASSEPSGGSGEKLFF. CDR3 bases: TGCGCCAGCAGTGAGCCCTCAGGGGGGTCGGGTGAAAAACTGTTTTTT.

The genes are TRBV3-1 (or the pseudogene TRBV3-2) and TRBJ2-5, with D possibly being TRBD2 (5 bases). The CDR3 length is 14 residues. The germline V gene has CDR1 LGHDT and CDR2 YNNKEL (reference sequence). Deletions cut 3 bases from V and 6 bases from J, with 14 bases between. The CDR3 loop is CASSQVTRRQTQYF. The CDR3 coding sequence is TGTGCCAGCAGCCAGGTAACTAGGAGACAGACCCAGTACTTC.

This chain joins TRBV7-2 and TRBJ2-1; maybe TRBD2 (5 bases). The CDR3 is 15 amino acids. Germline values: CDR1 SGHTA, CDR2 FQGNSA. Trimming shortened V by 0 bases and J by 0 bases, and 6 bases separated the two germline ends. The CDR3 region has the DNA TGTGCCAGCAGCTTAGCGGGGAGCTCCTACAATGAGCAGTTCTTC. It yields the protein CASSLAGSSYNEQFF.

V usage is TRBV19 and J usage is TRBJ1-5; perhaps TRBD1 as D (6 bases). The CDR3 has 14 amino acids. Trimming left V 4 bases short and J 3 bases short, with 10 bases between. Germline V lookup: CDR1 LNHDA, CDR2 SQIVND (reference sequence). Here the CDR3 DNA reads TGTGCCAGTAGTACGGGACAAGACAATCAGCCCCAGCATTTT. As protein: CASSTGQDNQPQHF.

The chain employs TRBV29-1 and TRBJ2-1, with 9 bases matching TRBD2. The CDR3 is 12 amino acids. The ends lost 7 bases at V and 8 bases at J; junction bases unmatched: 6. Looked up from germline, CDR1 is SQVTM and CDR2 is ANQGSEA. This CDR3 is CSAEGGGDEQFF. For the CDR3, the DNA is TGCAGCGCCGAGGGCGGGGGGGATGAGCAGTTCTTC.

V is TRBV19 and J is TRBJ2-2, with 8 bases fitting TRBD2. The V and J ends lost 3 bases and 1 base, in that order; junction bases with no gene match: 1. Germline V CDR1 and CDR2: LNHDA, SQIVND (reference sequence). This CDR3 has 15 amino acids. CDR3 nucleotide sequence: TGTGCCAGTAGTATGCTAGCGGGGAACACCGGGGAGCTGTTTTTT. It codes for CASSMLAGNTGELFF.

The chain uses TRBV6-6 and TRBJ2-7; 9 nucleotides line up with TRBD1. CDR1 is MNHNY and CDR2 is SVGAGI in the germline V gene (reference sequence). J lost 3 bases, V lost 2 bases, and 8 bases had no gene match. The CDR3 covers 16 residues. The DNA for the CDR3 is TGTGCCAGCAGTTACAACCAGTGGGGACAGGGCTACGAGCAGTACTTC. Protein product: CASSYNQWGQGYEQYF.

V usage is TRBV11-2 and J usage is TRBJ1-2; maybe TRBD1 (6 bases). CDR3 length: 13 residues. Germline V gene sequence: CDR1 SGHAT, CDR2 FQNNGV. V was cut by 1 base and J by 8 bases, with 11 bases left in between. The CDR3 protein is CASSLAGVGGYTF. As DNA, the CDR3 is TGTGCCAGCAGCTTAGCAGGGGTCGGCGGCTACACCTTC. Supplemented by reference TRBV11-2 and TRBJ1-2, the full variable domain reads EAGVAQSPRYKIIEKRQSVAFWCNPISGHATLYWYQQILGQGPKLLIQFQNNGVVDDSQLPKDRFSAERLKGVDSTLKIQPAKLEDSAVYLCASSLAGVGGYTFGSGTRLTVV.

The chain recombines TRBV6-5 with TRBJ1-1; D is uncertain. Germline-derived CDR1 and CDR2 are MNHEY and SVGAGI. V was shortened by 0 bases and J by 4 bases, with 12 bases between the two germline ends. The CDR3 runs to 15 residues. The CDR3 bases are TGTGCCAGCAGTTACTCGAGTGTGAGAGGCACTGAAGCTTTCTTT. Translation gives CASSYSSVRGTEAFF.